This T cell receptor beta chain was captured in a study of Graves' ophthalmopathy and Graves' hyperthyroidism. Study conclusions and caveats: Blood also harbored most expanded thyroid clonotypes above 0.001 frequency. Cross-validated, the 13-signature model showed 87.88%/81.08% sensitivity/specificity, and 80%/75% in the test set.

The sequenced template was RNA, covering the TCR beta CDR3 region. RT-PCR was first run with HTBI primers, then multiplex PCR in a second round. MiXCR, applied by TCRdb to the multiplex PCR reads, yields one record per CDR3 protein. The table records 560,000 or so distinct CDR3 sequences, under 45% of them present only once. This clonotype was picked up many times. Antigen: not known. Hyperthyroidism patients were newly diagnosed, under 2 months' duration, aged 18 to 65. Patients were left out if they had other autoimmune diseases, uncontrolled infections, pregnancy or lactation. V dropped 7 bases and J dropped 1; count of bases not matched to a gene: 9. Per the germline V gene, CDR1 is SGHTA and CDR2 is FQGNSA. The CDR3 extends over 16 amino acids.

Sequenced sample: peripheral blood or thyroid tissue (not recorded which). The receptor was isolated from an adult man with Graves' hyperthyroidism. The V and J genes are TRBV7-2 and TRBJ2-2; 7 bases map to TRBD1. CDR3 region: CASTVTGTVNTGELFF. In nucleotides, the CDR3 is TGTGCCAGCACCGTAACCGGGACAGTGAACACCGGGGAGCTGTTTTTT.